This T cell receptor beta chain was retrieved from a study of blood T cell repertoires in COVID-19. Study context: Samples came from the United States, Italy and Spain, spanning acute and convalescent COVID-19.

Profiled with immunoSEQ multiplex PCR; TCRdb holds only in-frame clones, not every one. Among some 200,000 clones listed, approximately 80% were seen once. The germline gives CDR1 SEHNR, CDR2 FQNEAQ (reference sequence). The CDR3 is made up of 15 amino acids. The junction had 4 bases not matched to a gene; V was cut back by 2 bases and J by 4 bases. This clonotype was obtained from a man between 40 and 49 years old who had recovered from COVID-19. The V call is TRBV7-9, the J call TRBJ1-5; 8 bases line up with TRBD1. The sequencing input was PBMCs or T cells enriched from blood (not recorded which). CDR3 coding DNA: TGTGCCAGCAGCTTACAGGGGGCAGGGAATCAGCCCCAGCATTTT. Translation: CASSLQGAGNQPQHF.